The source of this T cell receptor (beta chain) is a study of blood T cell repertoires in COVID-19. Study overall: From the United States, Italy and Spain came samples of acute and convalescent COVID-19. Sources were T cells, B-cell-depleted T cells, or PBMCs; the material itself was cDNA or gDNA.

Trimming stripped 1 base from V and 0 bases from J, with 10 bases between. The CDR3 sequence is 15 residues long. Germline CDR1 is MNHEY and CDR2 is SVGEGT. Per the original methods: Amplified reference gene primers provided the basis for estimating nucleated cell counts. This table comes from immunoSEQ multiplex PCR, and its TCRdb copy is limited to in-frame clones, with some not included. The V and J calls and clone size were taken over from that table, and D and trimming were inferred from the DNA. Of about 40,000 clones listed, roughly nine tenths are singletons. This chain uses TRBV6-2 or TRBV6-3 with TRBJ2-7, with a tentative D call TRBD1 (6 bases). The receptor was derived from a man aged 50 to 59 with active COVID-19. Sequenced material: peripheral blood. The CDR3 nucleotides read TGTGCCAGCAGTTACTATACAGGGCTCTCCTACGAGCAGTACTTC. Encoded protein: CASSYYTGLSYEQYF.